This T cell receptor beta chain was documented in a study of T cell responses to AZD1222 COVID-19 vaccine. As concerns this clone: What it binds is not known.

The CDR3 contains 15 residues. Germline CDR1 and CDR2: SEHNR and FQNEAQ (reference sequence). V shed 5 bases, J shed 4 bases, and the junction held 7 bases outside the gene matches. Pooled samples include second doses given at about 4 or 12 weeks. Whole-study results and caveats: Baseline testing showed seropositivity in only 5 or 6 AZD1222 recipients. Sampling captured repertoires only after the peak T cell response. Once two AZD1222 doses were given, Spike-specific TCR breadth and depth went up.

Profiled with immunoSEQ multiplex PCR; TCRdb holds only in-frame clones, not every one. The sample carries 100,000 to 140,000 clones, about 89% recorded once. The rearrangement joins TRBV7-9 to TRBJ2-4; 8 positions agree with TRBD1. The sequence was obtained from an adult who received the AZD1222 COVID-19 vaccine. The starting material was peripheral blood, obtained 28 days after the second AZD1222 dose. CDR3 loop: CASSRSTGEKNIQYF. CDR3 DNA sequence: TGTGCCAGCAGCCGATCGACAGGGGAGAAAAACATTCAGTACTTC.